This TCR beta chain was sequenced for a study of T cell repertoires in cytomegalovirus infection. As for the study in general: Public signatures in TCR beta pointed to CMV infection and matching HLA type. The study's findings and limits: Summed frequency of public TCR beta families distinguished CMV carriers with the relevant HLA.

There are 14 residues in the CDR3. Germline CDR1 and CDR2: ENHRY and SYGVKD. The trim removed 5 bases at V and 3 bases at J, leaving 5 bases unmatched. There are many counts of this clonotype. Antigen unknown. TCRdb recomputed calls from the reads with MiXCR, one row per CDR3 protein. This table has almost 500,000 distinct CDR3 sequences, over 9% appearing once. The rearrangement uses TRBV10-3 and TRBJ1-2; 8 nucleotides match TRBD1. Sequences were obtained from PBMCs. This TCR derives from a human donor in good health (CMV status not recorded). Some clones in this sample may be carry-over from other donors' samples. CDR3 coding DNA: TGTGCCATCAGTCAGGGGGCGTCCCACTATGGCTACACCTTC. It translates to CAISQGASHYGYTF.